A selection of T cell receptor beta chains follows, all from one sample in a study of PD-1 blockade in classical Hodgkin lymphoma. Assay used: immunoSEQ multiplex PCR; TCRdb lists only in-frame clones, some missing. The sample lists about 11,000 clones, roughly 80% seen once, with about 10% in the top ten. The sample in question was peripheral blood mononuclear cells (PBMCs), obtained at baseline. These TCRs come from a human donor with classical Hodgkin lymphoma. Both conserved end residues are part of each CDR3. A D gene is named only where the DNA matches it firmly. The listing skips clone size in some rows; elsewhere it reads once, few, many or a size class.

D gene	V gene	J gene	clone size	CDR3 DNA	CDR3 protein
.	TRBV19	TRBJ1-5	.	TGTGCCAGTAGTTTCATCAAGAGCAATCAGCCCCAGCATTTT	CASSFIKSNQPQHF
.	TRBV7-2	TRBJ1-2	.	TGTGCCAGCAGCAGATATAACTATGGCTACACCTTC	CASSRYNYGYTF
.	TRBV18	TRBJ2-1	.	TGTGCCAGCTCACCCCGACTAGTGGATGAGCAGTTCTTC	CASSPRLVDEQFF
.	TRBV6-5	TRBJ1-2	.	TGTGCCAGCAGGCACAGGAAAACTAACTATGGCTACACCTTC	CASRHRKTNYGYTF
.	TRBV30	TRBJ1-6	few	TGTGCCTGGAGTTCCATGGCAGTTGGAAATTCACCCCTCCACTTT	CAWSSMAVGNSPLHF
TRBD1	TRBV5-6	TRBJ2-1	.	TGTGCCAGCAGCCGACAGGGTCTCACGGCGTTCTTC	CASSRQGLTAFF
TRBD1	TRBV7-9	TRBJ1-4	.	TGTGCCAGCAGCTCAGGGACAGGCGGGGGTGGAAAACTGTTTTTT	CASSSGTGGGGKLFF
.	TRBV5-1	TRBJ2-5	.	TGCGCCAGCAGCTTGGCTCGGCAGAAGGAGACCCAGTACTTC	CASSLARQKETQYF
.	TRBV4-1	TRBJ2-7	few	TGCGCCAGCAGCCAAGGATTTACTAGAAGCTCCTACGAGCAGTACTTC	CASSQGFTRSSYEQYF
TRBD1	TRBV5-4	TRBJ1-2	.	TGTGCCAGCAGCTTGCGGACAGGGGGTTACTATGGCTACACCTTC	CASSLRTGGYYGYTF
.	TRBV5-1	TRBJ1-3	once	TGCGCCAGCAGCTTGGGGGCTGGAAACACCATATATTTT	CASSLGAGNTIYF
TRBD2	TRBV9	TRBJ2-7	.	TGTGCCAGCAGCGTAGCGGCTACTAGCGGTCCCTACGAGCAGTACTTC	CASSVAATSGPYEQYF
TRBD1	TRBV18	TRBJ2-7	.	TGTGCCAGCTCACCACGACAGGGTTCGACCTACGAGCAGTACTTC	CASSPRQGSTYEQYF
TRBD2	TRBV6-5	TRBJ2-3	few	TGTGCCAGCAGTTACTCGAGAGCGGGGGGAGAAGATACGCAGTATTTT	CASSYSRAGGEDTQYF
TRBD1	TRBV30	TRBJ2-7	.	TGTGCCTGGAGTCACGGGGTAGGACAGGTAGTAGAGCAGTACTTC	CAWSHGVGQVVEQYF
TRBD2	TRBV6-5	TRBJ2-2	.	TGTGCCAGCAGAACTAGCGGGGGGGCAACCGGGGAGCTGTTTTTT	CASRTSGGATGELFF
TRBD1	TRBV18	TRBJ2-1	.	TGTGCCAGCTCACCACCCGGACAGGGCCTGTTGTTCTTC	CASSPPGQGLLFF
.	TRBV5-1	TRBJ2-5	.	TGCGCCAGCAGCTTGGGCCAGAGCCAAGAGACCCAGTACTTC	CASSLGQSQETQYF
.	TRBV19	TRBJ1-2	few	TGTGCCAGTAGATCAGGGGAGTCAGCTAACTATGGCTACACCTTC	CASRSGESANYGYTF
.	TRBV28	TRBJ1-1	.	TGTGCCAGCAGTATACCCCGGACCCCGGGGGTTGCTGAAGCTTTCTTT	CASSIPRTPGVAEAFF
.	TRBV6-5	TRBJ2-2	.	TGTGCCAGCAGTTACTCGACCGGGGAGCTGTTTTTT	CASSYSTGELFF
TRBD2	TRBV5-6	TRBJ2-3	.	TGTGCCAGCAGCAGGACTAGCGGGGGCCTCACAGATACGCAGTATTTT	CASSRTSGGLTDTQYF
.	TRBV11-3	TRBJ2-5	.	TGTGCCAGCAGCCCAAGGGGAGGACTAAAAGAGACCCAGTACTTC	CASSPRGGLKETQYF